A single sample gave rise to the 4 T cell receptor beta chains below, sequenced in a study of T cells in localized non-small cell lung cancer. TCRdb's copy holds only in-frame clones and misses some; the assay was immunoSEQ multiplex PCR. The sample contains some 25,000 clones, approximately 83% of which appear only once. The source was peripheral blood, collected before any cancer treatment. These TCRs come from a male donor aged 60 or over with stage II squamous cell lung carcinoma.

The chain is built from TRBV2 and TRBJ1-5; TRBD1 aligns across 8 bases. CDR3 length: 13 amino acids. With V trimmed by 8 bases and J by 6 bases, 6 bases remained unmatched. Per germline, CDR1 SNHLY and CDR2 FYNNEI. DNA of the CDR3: TGTGCCAGCGTGGGACAGGTCCGTCAGCCCCAGCATTTT. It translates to CASVGQVRQPQHF.

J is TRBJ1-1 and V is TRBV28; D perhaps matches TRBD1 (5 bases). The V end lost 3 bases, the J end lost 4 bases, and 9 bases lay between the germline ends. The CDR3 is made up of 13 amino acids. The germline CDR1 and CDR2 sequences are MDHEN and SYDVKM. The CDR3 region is CASSLGQPTEAFF. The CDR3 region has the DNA TGTGCCAGCAGTTTGGGGCAGCCCACTGAAGCTTTCTTT. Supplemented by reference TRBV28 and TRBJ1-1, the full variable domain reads DVKVTQSSRYLVKRTGEKVFLECVQDMDHENMFWYRQDPGLGLRLIYFSYDVKMKEKGDIPEGYSVSREKKERFSLILESASTNQTSMYLCASSLGQPTEAFFGQGTRLTVV.

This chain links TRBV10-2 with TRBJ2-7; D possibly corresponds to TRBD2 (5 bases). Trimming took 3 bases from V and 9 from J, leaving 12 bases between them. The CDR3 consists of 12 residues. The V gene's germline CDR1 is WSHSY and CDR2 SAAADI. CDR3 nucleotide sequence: TGCGCCAGCAGTGACCCGACGGACTGGCAGTACTTC. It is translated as CASSDPTDWQYF.

CDR3 protein: CASSFQTRSGRYTF. As DNA, the CDR3 is TGTGCCAGCAGTTTCCAAACCCGATCCGGCCGCTACACCTTC. The chain couples TRBV6-1 to TRBJ1-2; D unresolved. The CDR3 is 14 amino acids. The germline gives CDR1 MNHNS, CDR2 SASEGT. With 5 bases removed from V and 9 bases from J, the gap between germline ends came to 19 bases.